The TCR beta chain under discussion was sequenced for a study of cytomegalovirus exposure and HLA in healthy donors. General observations from the study: The study labeled 164 TCR beta chains cytomegalovirus-associated. A later analysis, which compared TCR beta chains of equal frequency, found the HLA-associated ones more clonally expanded.

The germline V and J ends were trimmed by 3 bases and 4 bases, with 13 bases remaining between them. CDR1 is KGHSH, CDR2 LQKENI, per germline. CDR3 size: 15 residues. Both 60 Vbeta primers and 13 Jbeta primers went into the PCR. Sequenced by immunoSEQ multiplex PCR; TCRdb stores in-frame clones only, minus some. This table has 100,000 or so clones, roughly 80% appearing once. Details on this clone: Its antigen remains unidentified.

The source of this sequence is a woman in her thirties or forties in good health and CMV-seropositive. The chain uses TRBV18 and TRBJ1-3; the D is unclear. Specimen: PBMCs. CDR3 DNA sequence: TGTGCCAGCTCACCGACGGGCACGGGGGGAAACACCATATATTTT. Translating gives CASSPTGTGGNTIYF.